Listed here is a single TCR beta chain. At least ten counts were recorded for this clonotype. No cognate antigen has been identified for it. Qualities for individual bases were not recorded, and no much larger clone is one base off. The sample's time point label is to be understood as: blood at routine non-recurrence follow-up after resection. Without any cell sorting, TCR sequencing was performed on whole RNA extracted either from tumor and nontumor lung tissue or from cryopreserved PBMC samples. Only patients with enough RNA available from two or more tumor regions were chosen for TCR sequencing. The library was made by 5' RACE. The sequencer was a NextSeq 500. To allow correction of PCR and sequencing errors, the TCR library protocol tagged every TCR cDNA molecule with a unique molecular identifier. In the source study's methods: TCR identification, UMI-based error correction and CDR3 extraction were performed with Decombinator tools. Expanded TCRs were defined as those above a frequency of 2 per 1,000, corresponding to the top 1% of the tumor frequency distribution. Renyi diversity was calculated using the R vegan package after each repertoire was subsampled 100 times to 5,000 TCRs. CDR3 similarity networks were built from amino acid triplet string-kernel similarity, connecting CDR3s with pairwise similarity above 0.82. Using fastp trimming at Q25 and MiXCR clonotype assembly, TCRdb reanalyzed the public sequencing data and kept in-frame beta chains. Merged by CDR3 protein, the rows form single entries marked with the most common genes and DNA. It is TCRdb's table, rather than the study itself, that gives the V and J calls and clone size. The sample yields some 30,000 distinct CDR3 sequences; almost 5.5% were counted once. The top ten clonotypes cover approximately 24% of the sample.

This entry belongs to a study of spatial heterogeneity in lung cancer (dated by TCRdb to between 2018 and 2021). About the full investigation: Samples were obtained from 72 patients with early-stage, untreated non-small cell lung cancer from the lung TRACERx cohort. Follow-up PBMC samples were sequenced whenever available, with a median time to follow-up of approximately 23 months after resection. More beta-chain than alpha-chain transcripts were consistently detected, likely reflecting higher beta-chain transcript abundance. In the raw uncorrected reads, each unique combination of TCR and UMI appeared more than ten times on average. The study quantitatively compared TCR alpha and beta repertoires across multiple tumor regions, matched nontumor lung and blood in non-small cell lung cancer. TCR repertoire features were related to nonsynonymous mutation counts determined by whole-exome sequencing of tumor tissue. Both alpha and beta chains were TCR-sequenced in about 240 tumor regions, some 64 matched nontumor lung samples and some 56 PBMC samples obtained at surgery.

General findings and caveats noted by the study authors: Ubiquitous expanded tumor TCRs showed up in blood more often at tumor resection than at routine follow-up. Comparisons of baseline and follow-up blood repertoires included only approximately 15 patients. Additional single-cell paired TCR alpha and beta sequencing was considered necessary to confirm, at a functional level, the hypothesis that regional TCRs recognize regional mutations.

The clonotype comes from a female donor with early-stage non-small cell lung cancer. This specimen was PBMCs, taken at follow-up.

The CDR3 in this case is CASSLSGGAHNEQFF. The DNA sequence is given as TGTGCCAGCAGTTTATCGGGTGGCGCGCACAATGAGCAGTTCTTC. Recombination linked TRBV12-3 or TRBV12-4 to TRBJ2-1, with the D gene uncertain. The CDR3, cysteine through phenylalanine, is 15 amino acids long. Of all the DNA, just the CDR3 is kept, 45 bases in frame from base 1. V loses 2 bases of germline sequence and J loses 5 bases, and the interval between the two ends is 13 bases.